This T cell receptor (beta chain) was observed in a study of T cell responses to AZD1222 COVID-19 vaccine. Losses at the gene ends were 3 bases for V and 9 bases for J; bases not matched to a gene: 5. This CDR3 contains 14 residues. In germline, CDR1 is SEHNR, CDR2 FQNEAQ (reference sequence). Turning to this clone: Its antigen is undetermined.

Data came from immunoSEQ multiplex PCR; TCRdb stores just in-frame clones and leaves some out. The sample has under 200,000 clones, approximately 90% seen once. Findings of the study overall: Vaccine-associated CD4 TCRs spanned spike, dominant at 160-218 and 743-854.

The chain couples TRBV7-9 to TRBJ1-6; 7 bases fit TRBD1. This receptor was identified in an adult in good health. The sample was peripheral blood, taken on day 0 of AZD1222 vaccination. The CDR3 protein is CASSFGAGGSPLHF. As DNA, the CDR3 is TGTGCCAGCAGCTTTGGGGCAGGGGGTTCACCCCTCCACTTT.